The clone carrying this TCR beta chain has more than one count but fewer than ten. Its antigen is unidentified. This entry comes from a study of T-cell reconstitution after alpha-beta-depleted transplantation in children. Unique molecular identifiers were used in preparing the TCRbeta library. TCRdb analysed the PCR reads with MiXCR anew, one entry per CDR3 protein. The top ten hold about 28% of the sample, which has approximately 980,000 distinct CDR3 sequences, roughly 29% seen once. Study-level findings and limits: Counts and diversity of T cells one year after transplant came mostly from newly produced T cells. Some patients owed their high day-60 TCRbeta diversity to surviving recipient T cells and thymic progenitors. Several hundred expanded graft clones reportedly gave rise to the alpha-beta T cells present about two months after transplant.

The TCR was taken from a boy under two years old who had a stem cell transplant for SCID, so the T cells may come from the graft donor. Sequenced material: PBMCs, mostly from graft donor cells, taken 360 days after TCRalphabeta/CD19-depleted stem cell transplant.

The CDR3 sequence is CASSSGLVNGEQFF. The CDR3 nucleotides read TGTGCCAGCAGTTCTGGACTAGTTAACGGTGAGCAGTTCTTC. This chain joins TRBV6-5 and TRBJ2-1; 7 bases fit TRBD2. CDR3 length equals 14 residues. Germline assignment: CDR1 MNHEY and CDR2 SVGAGI. The junction had 9 bases not matched to a gene; V was cut back by 4 bases and J by 9 bases.